This is a list of T cell receptor beta chains from one sample in a study of vaccination and CD4 T cells after COVID-19. These receptors are not linked to any known antigen. TCRdb analysed the PCR reads with MiXCR anew, one entry per CDR3 protein. The sample holds 20,000 to 25,000 distinct CDR3 sequences, roughly half seen once. Sequencing was performed on CD4+ T cells from blood, cultured in vitro. The source of these receptors is a human donor who had recovered from COVID-19. Both conserved end residues are part of each CDR3.

>TRBJ2-1|TRBV7-2
CASSLVAGGPHEQFF
>TRBJ2-5|TRBV7-3
CASSLGTGVGETQYF
>TRBJ1-1|TRBV10-3
CAIRSDETAFF
>TRBJ1-6|TRBV30
CAWGGQGSGALHF
>TRBJ1-4|TRBV15
CATSRDRAGNEKLFF
>TRBJ1-1|TRBV27
CASSSSGTATEAFF
>TRBJ2-5|TRBV7-2
CASSLGQFRRETQYF
>TRBJ1-2|TRBV5-4
CASSLDRFSNYGYTF
>TRBJ1-2|TRBV7-2
CASSLAVGTGYGYTF
>TRBJ2-3|TRBV28
CASSWSGRGTDTQYF
>TRBJ2-5|TRBV5-1
CASSLVPREGETQYF